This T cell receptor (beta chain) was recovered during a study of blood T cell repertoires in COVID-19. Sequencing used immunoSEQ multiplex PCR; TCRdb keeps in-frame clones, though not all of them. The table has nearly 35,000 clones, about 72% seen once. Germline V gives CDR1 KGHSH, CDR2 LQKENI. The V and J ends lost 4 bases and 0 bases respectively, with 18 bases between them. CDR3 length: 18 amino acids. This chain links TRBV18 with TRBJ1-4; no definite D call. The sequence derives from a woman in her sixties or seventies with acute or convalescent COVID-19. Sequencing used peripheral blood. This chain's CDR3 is CASSLNSLTGATNEKLFF. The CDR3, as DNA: TGTGCCAGCTCACTGAATTCCCTAACTGGAGCAACTAATGAAAAACTGTTTTTT.